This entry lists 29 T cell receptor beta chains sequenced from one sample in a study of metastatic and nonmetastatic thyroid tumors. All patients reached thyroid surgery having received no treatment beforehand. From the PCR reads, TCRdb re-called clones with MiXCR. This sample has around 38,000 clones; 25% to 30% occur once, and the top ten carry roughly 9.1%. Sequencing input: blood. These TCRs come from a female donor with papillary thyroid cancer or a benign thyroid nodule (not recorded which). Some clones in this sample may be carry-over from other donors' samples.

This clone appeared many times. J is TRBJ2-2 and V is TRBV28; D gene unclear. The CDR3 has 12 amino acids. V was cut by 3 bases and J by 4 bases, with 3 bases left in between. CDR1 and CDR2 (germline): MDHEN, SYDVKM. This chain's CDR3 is CASSFATGELFF. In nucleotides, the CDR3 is TGTGCCAGCAGTTTCGCCACCGGGGAGCTGTTTTTT. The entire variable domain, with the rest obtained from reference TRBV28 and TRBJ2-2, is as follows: DVKVTQSSRYLVKRTGEKVFLECVQDMDHENMFWYRQDPGLGLRLIYFSYDVKMKEKGDIPEGYSVSREKKERFSLILESASTNQTSMYLCASSFATGELFFGEGSRLTVL.

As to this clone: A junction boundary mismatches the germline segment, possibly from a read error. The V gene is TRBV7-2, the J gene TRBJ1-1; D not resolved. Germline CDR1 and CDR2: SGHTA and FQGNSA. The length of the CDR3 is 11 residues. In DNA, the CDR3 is TGTGCCAGCAGCTTAGACGCCGAAGATTTCTTT. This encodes CASSLDAEDFF.

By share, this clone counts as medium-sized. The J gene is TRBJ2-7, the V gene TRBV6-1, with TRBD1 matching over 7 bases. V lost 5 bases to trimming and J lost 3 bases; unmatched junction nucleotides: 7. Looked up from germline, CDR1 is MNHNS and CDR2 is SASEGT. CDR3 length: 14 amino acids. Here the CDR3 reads CASSPGQLRYEQYF. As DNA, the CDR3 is TGTGCCAGCAGTCCGGGACAGTTACGCTACGAGCAGTACTTC.

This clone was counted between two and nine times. The CDR3 nucleotides are TGTGCCAGCCTATGTACAGGGAAGAGCGGCACTGAAGCTTTCTTT. This translates into CASLCTGKSGTEAFF. The V and J genes are TRBV28 and TRBJ1-1, with D perhaps matching TRBD1 (6 bases). In germline, CDR1 is MDHEN, CDR2 SYDVKM. This CDR3 has 15 residues. V was cut by 8 bases and J by 4 bases, with 20 bases left in between.

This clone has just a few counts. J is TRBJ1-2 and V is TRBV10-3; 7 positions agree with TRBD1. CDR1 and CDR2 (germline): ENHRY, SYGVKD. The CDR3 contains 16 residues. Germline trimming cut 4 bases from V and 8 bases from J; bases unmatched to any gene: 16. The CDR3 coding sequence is TGTGCCATCAGTGTTGGTTCCGGGCAGGGGGTTCAGGGCTACACCTTC. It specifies CAISVGSGQGVQGYTF.

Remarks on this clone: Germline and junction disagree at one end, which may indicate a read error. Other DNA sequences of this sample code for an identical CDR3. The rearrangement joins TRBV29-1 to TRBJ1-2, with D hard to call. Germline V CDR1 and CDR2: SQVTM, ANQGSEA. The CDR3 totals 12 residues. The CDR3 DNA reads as TGCAGCGCCGCGGGTCCTACGGAGGGATACACCTTT. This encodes CSAAGPTEGYTF. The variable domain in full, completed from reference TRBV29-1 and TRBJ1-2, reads SAVISQKPSRDICQRGTSLTIQCQVDSQVTMMFWYRQQPGQSLTLIATANQGSEATYESGFVIDKFPISRPNLTFSTLTVSNMSPEDSSIYLCSAAGPTEGYTFGSGTRLTVV.

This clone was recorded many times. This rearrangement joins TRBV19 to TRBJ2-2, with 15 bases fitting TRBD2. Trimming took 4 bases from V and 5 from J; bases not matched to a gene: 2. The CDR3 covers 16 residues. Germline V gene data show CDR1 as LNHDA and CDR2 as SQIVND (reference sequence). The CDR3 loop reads CASSTGLAGGTGELFF. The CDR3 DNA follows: TGTGCCAGTAGTACCGGACTAGCGGGGGGGACCGGGGAGCTGTTTTTT.

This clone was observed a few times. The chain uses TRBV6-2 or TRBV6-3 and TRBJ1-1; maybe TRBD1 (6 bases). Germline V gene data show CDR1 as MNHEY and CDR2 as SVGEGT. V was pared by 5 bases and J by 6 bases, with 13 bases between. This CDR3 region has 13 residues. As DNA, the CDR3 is TGTGCCAGCAGTGCCTCGGACAGTGCTGAAGCTTTCTTT. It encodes CASSASDSAEAFF.

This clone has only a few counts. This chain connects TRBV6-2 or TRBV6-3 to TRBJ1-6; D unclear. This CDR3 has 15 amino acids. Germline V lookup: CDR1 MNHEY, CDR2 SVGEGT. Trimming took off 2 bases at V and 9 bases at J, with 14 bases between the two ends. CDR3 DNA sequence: TGTGCCAGCAGTTACGGCGAAAGGGATGGTTCACCCCTCCACTTT. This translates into CASSYGERDGSPLHF.

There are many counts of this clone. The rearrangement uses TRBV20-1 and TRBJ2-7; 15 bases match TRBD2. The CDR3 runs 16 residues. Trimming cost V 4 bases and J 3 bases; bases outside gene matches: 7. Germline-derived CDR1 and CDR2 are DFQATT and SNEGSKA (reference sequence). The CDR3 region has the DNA TGCAGTGCTAACGGACTAGCGGGAGGGCTTCTCTACGAGCAGTACTTC. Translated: CSANGLAGGLLYEQYF.

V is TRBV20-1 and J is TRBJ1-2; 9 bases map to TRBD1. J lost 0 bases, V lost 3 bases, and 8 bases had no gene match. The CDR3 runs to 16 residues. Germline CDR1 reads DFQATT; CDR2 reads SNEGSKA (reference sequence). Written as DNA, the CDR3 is TGCAGTGCTAGCTCCGGGACAGGGCTGACTAACTATGGCTACACCTTC. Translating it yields CSASSGTGLTNYGYTF.

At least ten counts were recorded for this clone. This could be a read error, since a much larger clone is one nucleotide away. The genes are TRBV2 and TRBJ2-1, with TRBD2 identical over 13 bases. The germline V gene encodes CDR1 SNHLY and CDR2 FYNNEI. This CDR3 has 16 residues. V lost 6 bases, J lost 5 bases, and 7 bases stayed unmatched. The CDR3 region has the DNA TGTGCCAGCAGGGAGGGACTAGCGGGATTTAACAATGAGCAGTTCTTC. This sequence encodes CASREGLAGFNNEQFF.

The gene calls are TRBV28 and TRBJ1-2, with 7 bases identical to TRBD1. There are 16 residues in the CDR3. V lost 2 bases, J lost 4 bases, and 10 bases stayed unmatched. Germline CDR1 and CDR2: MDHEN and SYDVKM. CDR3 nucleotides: TGTGCCAGCAGTTTAGGGGGACAGTCGGGCACCTATGGCTACACCTTC. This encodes CASSLGGQSGTYGYTF.

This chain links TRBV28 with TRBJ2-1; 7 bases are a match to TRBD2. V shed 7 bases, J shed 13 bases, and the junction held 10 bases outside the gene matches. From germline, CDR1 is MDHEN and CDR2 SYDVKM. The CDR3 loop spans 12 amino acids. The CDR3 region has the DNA TGTGCCAGCATCAGGACTAGTGTGGCTCAGTTCTTC. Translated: CASIRTSVAQFF.

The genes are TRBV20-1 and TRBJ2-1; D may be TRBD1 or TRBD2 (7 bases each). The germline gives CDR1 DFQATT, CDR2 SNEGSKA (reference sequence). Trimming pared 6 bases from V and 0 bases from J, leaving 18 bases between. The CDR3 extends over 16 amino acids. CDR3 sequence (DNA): TGCAGTGCCCTATCTCAGGGGGAGGGCTCCTACAATGAGCAGTTCTTC. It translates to CSALSQGEGSYNEQFF.

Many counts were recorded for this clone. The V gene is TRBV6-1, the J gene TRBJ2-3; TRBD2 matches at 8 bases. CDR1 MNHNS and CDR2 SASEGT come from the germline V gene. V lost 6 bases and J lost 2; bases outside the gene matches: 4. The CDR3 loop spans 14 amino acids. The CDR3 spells CASSGGGFTDTQYF. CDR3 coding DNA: TGTGCCAGCAGCGGGGGGGGCTTCACAGATACGCAGTATTTT.

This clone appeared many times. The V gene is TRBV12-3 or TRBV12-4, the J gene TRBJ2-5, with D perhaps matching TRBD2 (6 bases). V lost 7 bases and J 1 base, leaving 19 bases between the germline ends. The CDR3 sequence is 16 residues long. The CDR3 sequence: CASTKAGVHLQETQYF. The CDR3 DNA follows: TGTGCCAGCACTAAAGCGGGCGTACATCTCCAAGAGACCCAGTACTTC.

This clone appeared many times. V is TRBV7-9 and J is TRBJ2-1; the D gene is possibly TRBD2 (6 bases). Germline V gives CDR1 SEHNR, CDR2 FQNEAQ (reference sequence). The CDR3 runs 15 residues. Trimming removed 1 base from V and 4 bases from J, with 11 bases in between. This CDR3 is CASSLVGGAYNEQFF. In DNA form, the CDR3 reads TGTGCCAGCAGCTTAGTTGGCGGGGCATACAATGAGCAGTTCTTC.

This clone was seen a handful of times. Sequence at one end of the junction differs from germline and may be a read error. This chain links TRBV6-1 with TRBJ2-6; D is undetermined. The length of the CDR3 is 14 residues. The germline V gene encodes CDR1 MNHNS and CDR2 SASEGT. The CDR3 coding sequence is TGTGCCAGCAGTGTTGCCTCTGTGGCCAACGTCCTGACTTTC. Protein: CASSVASVANVLTF.

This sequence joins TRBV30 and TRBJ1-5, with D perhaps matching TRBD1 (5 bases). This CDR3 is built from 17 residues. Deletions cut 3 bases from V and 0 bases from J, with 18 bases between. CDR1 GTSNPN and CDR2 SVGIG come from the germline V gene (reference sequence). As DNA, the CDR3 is TGTGCCTGGAGACCCTACCGTTGGACACTTAGCAATCAGCCCCAGCATTTT. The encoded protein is CAWRPYRWTLSNQPQHF.

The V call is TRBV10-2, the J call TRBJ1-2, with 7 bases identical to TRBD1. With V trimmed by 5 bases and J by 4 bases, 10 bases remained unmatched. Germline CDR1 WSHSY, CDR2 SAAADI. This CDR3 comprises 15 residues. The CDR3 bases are TGCGCCAGCAGTTATGCGCGACAGGGTGTCTATGGCTACACCTTC. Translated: CASSYARQGVYGYTF.

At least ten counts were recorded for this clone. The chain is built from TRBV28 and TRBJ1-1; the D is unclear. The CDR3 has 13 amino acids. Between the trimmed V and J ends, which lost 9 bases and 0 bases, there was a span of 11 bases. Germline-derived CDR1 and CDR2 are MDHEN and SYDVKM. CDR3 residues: CASHPAVNTEAFF. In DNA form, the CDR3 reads TGTGCCAGTCATCCTGCAGTGAACACTGAAGCTTTCTTT.

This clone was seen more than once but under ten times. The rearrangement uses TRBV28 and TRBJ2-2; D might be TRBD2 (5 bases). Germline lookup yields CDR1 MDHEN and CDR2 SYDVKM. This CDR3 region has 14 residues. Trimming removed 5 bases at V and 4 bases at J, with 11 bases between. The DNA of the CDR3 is TGTGCCAGCAGTACGGACTCCCGCACCGGGGAGCTGTTTTTT. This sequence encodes CASSTDSRTGELFF.

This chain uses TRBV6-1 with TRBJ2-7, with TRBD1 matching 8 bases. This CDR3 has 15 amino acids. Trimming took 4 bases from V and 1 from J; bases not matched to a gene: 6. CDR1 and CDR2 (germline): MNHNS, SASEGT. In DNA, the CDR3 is TGTGCCAGCAGTGCGGGACAGGTACCTTCCTACGAGCAGTACTTC. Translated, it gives CASSAGQVPSYEQYF.

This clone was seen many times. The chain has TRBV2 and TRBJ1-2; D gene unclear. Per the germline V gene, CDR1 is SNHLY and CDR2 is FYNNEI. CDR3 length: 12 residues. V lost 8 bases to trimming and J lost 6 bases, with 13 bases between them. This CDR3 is CASVEDNHGYTF. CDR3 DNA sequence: TGTGCCAGCGTAGAAGACAACCATGGCTACACCTTC.

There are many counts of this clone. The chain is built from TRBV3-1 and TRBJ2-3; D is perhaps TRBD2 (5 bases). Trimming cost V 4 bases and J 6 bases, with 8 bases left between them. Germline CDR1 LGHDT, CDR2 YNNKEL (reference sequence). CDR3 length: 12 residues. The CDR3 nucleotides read TGTGCCAGCAGCCCGGGGTTGGATACGCAGTATTTT. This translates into CASSPGLDTQYF.

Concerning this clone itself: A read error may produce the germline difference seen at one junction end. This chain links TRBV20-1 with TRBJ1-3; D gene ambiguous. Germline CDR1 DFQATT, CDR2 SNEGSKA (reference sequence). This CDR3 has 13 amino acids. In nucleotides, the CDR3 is TGCAGTGCCCGAAAAAGCTATGGAAACACCATGTATTTT. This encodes CSARKSYGNTMYF.

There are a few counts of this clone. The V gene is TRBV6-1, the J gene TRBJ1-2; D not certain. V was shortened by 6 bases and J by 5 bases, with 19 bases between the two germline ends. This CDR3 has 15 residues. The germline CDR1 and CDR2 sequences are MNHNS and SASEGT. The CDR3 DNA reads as TGTGCCAGCAGACTAGCCACCCCATCGTGGTATGGCTACACCTTC. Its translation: CASRLATPSWYGYTF.

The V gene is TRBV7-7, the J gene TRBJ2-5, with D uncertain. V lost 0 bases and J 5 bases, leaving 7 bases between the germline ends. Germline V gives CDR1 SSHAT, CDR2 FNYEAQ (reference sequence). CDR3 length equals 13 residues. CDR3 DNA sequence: TGTGCCAGCAGCTTAGCAGGGTTGGAGACCCAGTACTTC. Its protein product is CASSLAGLETQYF. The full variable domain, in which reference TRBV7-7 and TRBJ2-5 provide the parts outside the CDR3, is GAGVSQSPRYKVTKRGQDVTLRCDPISSHATLYWYQQALGQGPEFLTYFNYEAQPDKSGLPSDRFSAERPEGSISTLTIQRTEQRDSAMYRCASSLAGLETQYFGPGTRLLVL.